What follows describes a single TCR beta chain. The sample comes from a study of PD-L1 blockade in urothelial cancer. The germline V gene encodes CDR1 GTSNPN and CDR2 SVGIG (reference sequence). This CDR3 has 14 residues. Trimming shortened V by 3 bases and J by 1 base, and 11 bases separated the two germline ends. Produced via immunoSEQ multiplex PCR; TCRdb's table is partial and in-frame only. This sample has about 88,000 clones; approximately 91% occur once, and the top ten carry over 9%. This chain connects TRBV30 to TRBJ2-3; D is perhaps TRBD1 (5 bases). This sequence originates from a man between 60 and 75 years old with urothelial cancer. The material sequenced was PBMCs, taken around atezolizumab (anti-PD-L1) treatment. The CDR3 region is CAWRTTAGTDTQYF. The CDR3 bases are TGTGCCTGGAGGACGACAGCCGGCACAGATACGCAGTATTTT.